This T cell receptor (beta chain) originates from a study of T cells after yellow fever vaccination. This clonotype has ten or more counts. TCRdb reanalysed the 5' RACE reads using MiXCR and keeps one entry per CDR3 protein. The sample holds 300,000 or so distinct CDR3 sequences; around 3.9% are singletons and the top ten take 20% to 30%. CDR1 and CDR2 from the germline V gene are SGHTA and FQGNSA. The CDR3 has 12 residues. V was pared by 3 bases and J by 3 bases, with 4 bases between. The sequencing here drew on PBMCs, taken 5 days after the yellow fever booster vaccination. The TCR comes from a man aged 18 to 29 who received the YFV17D yellow fever vaccine. The genes are TRBV7-2 and TRBJ2-3; no reliable D call. CDR3 sequence: CASSFFTDTQYF. The CDR3 region has the DNA TGTGCCAGCAGCTTCTTTACAGATACGCAGTATTTT.